The 24 T cell receptor beta chains given below trace back to one sample, sequenced in a study of T cell responses to AZD1222 COVID-19 vaccine. Data came from immunoSEQ multiplex PCR; TCRdb stores just in-frame clones and leaves some out. Of approximately 100,000 clones in the sample, approximately 88% are singletons; the top ten hold approximately 3.7%. Source: peripheral blood, taken on day 0 of AZD1222 vaccination. These receptors were taken from an adult in good health.

The gene calls are TRBV6-5 and TRBJ1-2; D remains unclear. CDR1 is MNHEY and CDR2 is SVGAGI in the germline V gene. Trimming removed 0 bases from V and 2 bases from J, with 13 bases in between. The CDR3 is 16 amino acids. The CDR3 reads CASSYSGGDLNYGYTF. CDR3 nucleotide sequence: TGTGCCAGCAGTTACTCAGGTGGGGATTTGAACTATGGCTACACCTTC.

The chain has TRBV7-9 and TRBJ2-5; D unresolved. CDR3 length equals 14 residues. Germline V CDR1 and CDR2: SEHNR, FQNEAQ (reference sequence). Trimming removed 3 bases at V and 5 bases at J, with 13 bases between. The DNA of the CDR3 is TGTGCCAGCAGCTTTAGGCGACCCGGGGAGACCCAGTACTTC. Translation: CASSFRRPGETQYF.

The gene calls are TRBV30 and TRBJ2-2; D unresolved. The germline gives CDR1 GTSNPN, CDR2 SVGIG (reference sequence). This CDR3 is built from 13 residues. Trimming removed 2 bases from V and 5 bases from J, with 9 bases in between. CDR3 protein: CAWSWAWTGELFF. The CDR3 nucleotides are TGTGCCTGGAGTTGGGCCTGGACCGGGGAGCTGTTTTTT.

For the CDR3, the DNA is TGTGCCAGCAGCTTACTTGCGGGGGGCCCTACGCAAGAGACCCAGTACTTC. This sequence encodes CASSLLAGGPTQETQYF. The chain joins TRBV13 to TRBJ2-5; 8 nucleotides line up with TRBD2. There are 17 residues in the CDR3. Germline CDR1 and CDR2: PRHDT and FYEKMQ (reference sequence). Losses at the gene ends were 2 bases for V and 2 bases for J; bases not matched to a gene: 10.

The V call is TRBV10-2, the J call TRBJ1-5, with D possibly being TRBD1 (6 bases). The V end was cut by 6 bases, the J end by 7 bases, with 16 bases between. CDR3 length: 14 residues. From germline, CDR1 is WSHSY and CDR2 SAAADI. CDR3 sequence: CASSLGGAGQPQHF. The DNA of the CDR3 is TGCGCCAGCAGCCTGGGGGGGGCAGGGCAGCCCCAGCATTTT.

The chain carries TRBV4-1 and TRBJ2-1; 10 nucleotides match TRBD2. V lost 0 bases, J lost 5 bases, and 7 bases stayed unmatched. The CDR3 consists of 17 residues. Germline CDR1 is MGHRA and CDR2 is YSYEKL. The CDR3 loop reads CASSQERASGGNNEQFF. CDR3 in DNA: TGCGCCAGCAGCCAAGAGAGGGCTAGCGGGGGCAACAATGAGCAGTTCTTC.

This clone was detected once. The chain joins TRBV7-2 to TRBJ1-4; the D is unclear. Trimming left V 1 base short and J 2 bases short, with 5 bases between. The germline gives CDR1 SGHTA, CDR2 FQGNSA. This CDR3 region has 14 residues. CDR3 DNA: TGTGCCAGCAGCTTAGGAGGGACTAATGAAAAACTGTTTTTT. Protein: CASSLGGTNEKLFF.

J is TRBJ2-7 and V is TRBV4-1; 9 nucleotides agree with TRBD1. The V gene end was trimmed by 0 bases and the J gene end by 3 bases; junction bases not matched to a gene: 15. Germline CDR1 MGHRA, CDR2 YSYEKL. There are 19 residues in the CDR3. CDR3 protein: CASSQDSRWGQGSYYEQYF. In DNA, the CDR3 is TGCGCCAGCAGCCAAGATTCGAGGTGGGGACAGGGTTCTTACTACGAGCAGTACTTC.

V gene TRBV5-5 combines with J gene TRBJ1-3; D is possibly TRBD1 (5 bases). Trimming stripped 1 base from V and 0 bases from J, with 11 bases between. The CDR3 runs to 16 residues. The germline V gene encodes CDR1 SGHKS and CDR2 YYEKEE (reference sequence). Here the CDR3 DNA reads TGTGCCAGCAGCTTGTTAGGACAACACTCTGGAAACACCATATATTTT. Protein: CASSLLGQHSGNTIYF. Full variable domain (outside the CDR3, taken from reference TRBV5-5 and TRBJ1-3): DAGVTQSPTHLIKTRGQQVTLRCSPISGHKSVSWYQQVLGQGPQFIFQYYEKEERGRGNFPDRFSARQFPNYSSELNVNALLLGDSALYLCASSLLGQHSGNTIYFGEGSWLTVV.

The chain has TRBV6-5 and TRBJ1-2, with TRBD1 matching 7 bases. Losses at the gene ends were 6 bases for V and 3 bases for J; bases not matched to a gene: 10. This CDR3 is 15 amino acids long. From germline, CDR1 is MNHEY and CDR2 SVGAGI. CDR3 amino acids: CASSATGVLDYGYTF. The CDR3 DNA is TGTGCCAGCAGCGCAACAGGGGTCTTGGACTATGGCTACACCTTC.

The J gene is TRBJ1-2, the V gene TRBV5-1; tentatively, D is TRBD1 (5 bases). V was clipped by 8 bases and J by 8 bases, with 19 bases between them. The CDR3 is 13 amino acids. Germline assignment: CDR1 SGHRS and CDR2 YFSETQ. CDR3 in DNA: TGCGCCAGTAAAGGGGTTCAGGGCCGGGGCTACACCTTC. Its translation is CASKGVQGRGYTF.

This clone was counted only a few times. Germline and junction disagree at one end, which may indicate a read error. This rearrangement joins TRBV3-1 (or the pseudogene TRBV3-2) to TRBJ2-1, with D perhaps matching TRBD1 (5 bases). Germline V gene data show CDR1 as LGHDT and CDR2 as YNNKEL (reference sequence). The CDR3 runs to 12 residues. The CDR3 region is CASSQGVIEQFF. CDR3 in DNA: TGTGCCAGCAGTCAAGGGGTTATTGAGCAGTTCTTC.

The chain couples TRBV18 to TRBJ2-7, with D hard to call. The V end was cut by 4 bases, the J end by 1 base, with 8 bases between. The CDR3 covers 13 residues. CDR1 and CDR2 (germline): KGHSH, LQKENI. This CDR3 is CASSRVGSYEQYF. Written as DNA, the CDR3 is TGTGCCAGCTCACGAGTGGGGTCCTACGAGCAGTACTTC.

V gene TRBV7-8 combines with J gene TRBJ2-4; unclear D gene. CDR1 SGHVS and CDR2 FQNEAQ come from the germline V gene. This CDR3 comprises 13 residues. Trimming took 4 bases from V and 6 from J, leaving 10 bases between them. CDR3 amino acids: CASSSRTGNIQYF. In nucleotides, the CDR3 is TGTGCCAGCAGCTCGCGGACCGGAAACATTCAGTACTTC.

The genes are TRBV10-2 and TRBJ1-4; the D gene is possibly TRBD1 (5 bases). The germline V gene has CDR1 WSHSY and CDR2 SAAADI. V lost 2 bases and J 3 bases, leaving 13 bases between the germline ends. There are 16 residues in the CDR3. This CDR3 is CASSENRPGANEKLFF. The CDR3 bases are TGCGCCAGCAGTGAGAACAGGCCCGGGGCTAATGAAAAACTGTTTTTT.

CDR3 in amino acids: CASSFGTSGYTQYF. DNA for the CDR3: TGTGCCAGCAGCTTCGGGACTAGCGGTTATACGCAGTATTTT. V gene TRBV5-6 combines with J gene TRBJ2-3, with TRBD2 identical over 11 bases. The CDR3 contains 14 residues. Germline assignment: CDR1 SGHDT and CDR2 YYEEEE. The J segment lost 7 bases and the V segment lost 2 bases, leaving 3 bases of the junction unmatched. Full variable domain (rest looked up from reference TRBV5-6 and TRBJ2-3): DAGVTQSPTHLIKTRGQQVTLRCSPKSGHDTVSWYQQALGQGPQFIFQYYEEEERQRGNFPDRFSGHQFPNYSSELNVNALLLGDSALYLCASSFGTSGYTQYFGPGTRLTVL.

The chain joins TRBV28 to TRBJ2-7; D not certain. V was cut by 2 bases and J by 7 bases, with 9 bases left in between. The length of the CDR3 is 12 residues. Germline V gene data show CDR1 as MDHEN and CDR2 as SYDVKM. The CDR3 sequence: CASSLGGKEQYF. For the CDR3, the DNA is TGTGCCAGCAGTTTAGGTGGGAAAGAGCAGTACTTC.

The CDR3 sequence: CASSQDRGGETQYF. The CDR3, as DNA: TGCGCCAGCAGCCAAGATCGAGGCGGGGAGACCCAGTACTTC. V is TRBV4-3 and J is TRBJ2-5; a weak D match, TRBD2 (5 bases). The V and J ends lost 0 bases and 5 bases respectively, with 10 bases between them. CDR1 and CDR2 (germline): LGHNA, YSLEER. This CDR3 spans 14 amino acids.

This clone was picked up one time. V is TRBV5-5 and J is TRBJ1-5, with unresolved D. V dropped 4 bases and J dropped 7 bases, with 12 bases sitting between them. CDR1 and CDR2 from the germline V gene are SGHKS and YYEKEE (reference sequence). There are 13 residues in the CDR3. The CDR3 loop reads CASSPFSEQPQHF. CDR3 in DNA: TGTGCCAGCAGCCCTTTTTCTGAGCAGCCCCAGCATTTT.

J is TRBJ1-2 and V is TRBV30; 7 bases agree with TRBD1. The V gene end was trimmed by 0 bases and the J gene end by 8 bases; junction bases not matched to a gene: 0. The germline gives CDR1 GTSNPN, CDR2 SVGIG (reference sequence). The CDR3 length is 11 residues. CDR3 DNA sequence: TGTGCCTGGAGTGTACAGGGGGGCTACACCTTC. This translates into CAWSVQGGYTF.

This clone showed up just once. V is TRBV3-1 (or the pseudogene TRBV3-2) and J is TRBJ2-7, with D perhaps TRBD2 (5 bases). Per the germline V gene, CDR1 is LGHDT and CDR2 is YNNKEL (reference sequence). The ends were cut back, 10 bases at V and 5 bases at J, with 24 bases in the middle. This CDR3 comprises 15 residues. CDR3 region: CANVSGSSSGHEQYF. CDR3 DNA sequence: TGTGCCAACGTGTCGGGATCATCGTCGGGCCACGAGCAGTACTTC.

The chain couples TRBV5-1 to TRBJ1-2; tentatively, D is TRBD1 (6 bases). CDR1 and CDR2 from the germline V gene are SGHRS and YFSETQ. The ends were cut back, 4 bases at V and 4 bases at J, with 14 bases in the middle. The CDR3 is 14 amino acids. The CDR3 reads CASSIITGTYGYTF. DNA for the CDR3: TGCGCCAGCAGCATCATAACAGGGACCTATGGCTACACCTTC.

The chain has TRBV3-1 (or the pseudogene TRBV3-2) and TRBJ2-3; D uncertain. V dropped 3 bases and J dropped 4 bases, with 14 bases sitting between them. The CDR3 extends over 15 amino acids. Germline V gene lookup returns CDR1 LGHDT and CDR2 YNNKEL (reference sequence). The CDR3 region is CASSHSSYSPDTQYF. CDR3 in DNA: TGTGCCAGCAGCCACAGCAGTTATTCCCCAGATACGCAGTATTTT.

The rearrangement links TRBV18 to TRBJ1-5, with D tentatively TRBD1 (5 bases). This CDR3 has 14 amino acids. The V gene's germline CDR1 is KGHSH and CDR2 LQKENI. Trimming removed 0 bases at V and 8 bases at J, with 11 bases between. DNA for the CDR3: TGTGCCAGCTCACCACCGAGCAGGGCAGAGCCCCAGCATTTT. This translates into CASSPPSRAEPQHF.